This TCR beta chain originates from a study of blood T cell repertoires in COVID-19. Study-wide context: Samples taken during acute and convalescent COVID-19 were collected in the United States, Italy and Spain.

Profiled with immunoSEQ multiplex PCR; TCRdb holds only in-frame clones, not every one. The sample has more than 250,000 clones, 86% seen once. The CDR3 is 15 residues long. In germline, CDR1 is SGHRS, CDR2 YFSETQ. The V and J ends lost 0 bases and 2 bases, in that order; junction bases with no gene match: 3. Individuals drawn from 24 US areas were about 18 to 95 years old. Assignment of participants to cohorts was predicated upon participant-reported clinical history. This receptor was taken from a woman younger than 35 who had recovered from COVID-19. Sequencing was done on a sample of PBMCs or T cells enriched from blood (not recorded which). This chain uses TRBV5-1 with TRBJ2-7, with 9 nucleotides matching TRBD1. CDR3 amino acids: CASSLGTGDTYEQYF. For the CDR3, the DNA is TGCGCCAGCAGCTTGGGGACAGGGGATACCTACGAGCAGTACTTC.